Below, 14 T cell receptor beta chains from the same sample are listed, as sequenced in a study of blood T cells in healthy people across ages. For the second PCR, which ran for roughly 7 to 11 cycles, a sample-barcoded 5' primer and a J-beta primer mix were used. TCRdb reprocessed the 5' RACE reads via MiXCR and lists one record per CDR3 protein. The sample holds 790,000 or so distinct CDR3 sequences, just over 55% seen once. Material: blood. These receptors all come from a middle-aged man in good health.

CDR3 region: CASSYSRTSGRDEQFF. The CDR3 DNA is TGTGCCAGCAGTTACTCGCGTACTAGCGGACGCGATGAGCAGTTCTTC. This chain uses TRBV6-2 or TRBV6-3 with TRBJ2-1; 8 bases are shared with TRBD2. This CDR3 contains 16 residues. The V segment lost 0 bases and the J segment 8 bases; nucleotides outside the gene matches: 9. From germline, CDR1 is MNHEY and CDR2 SVGEGT.

This clonotype showed up just a few times. The chain's CDR3 is CASSRLRTVSIDSPLHF. Written as DNA, the CDR3 is TGTGCCAGCAGCCGTCTTCGGACGGTTAGTATCGATTCACCCCTCCACTTT. This chain uses TRBV14 with TRBJ1-6; D is uncertain. Germline-derived CDR1 and CDR2 are SGHDN and FVKESK. The CDR3 totals 17 residues. The V end lost 4 bases, the J end lost 8 bases, and 21 bases lay between the germline ends.

The rearrangement links TRBV6-6 to TRBJ2-1, with D unresolved. The germline V and J ends were trimmed by 5 bases and 6 bases, with 8 bases remaining between them. The CDR3 has 12 residues. Germline CDR1 and CDR2: MNHNY and SVGAGI (reference sequence). The CDR3 loop is CASSGWGNEQFF. CDR3 nucleotide sequence: TGTGCCAGCAGTGGGTGGGGCAATGAGCAGTTCTTC.

This rearrangement joins TRBV24-1 to TRBJ2-5; D is ambiguous. With 3 bases removed from V and 5 bases from J, the gap between germline ends came to 12 bases. The CDR3 consists of 14 residues. The V gene's germline CDR1 is KGHDR and CDR2 SFDVKD. CDR3 DNA sequence: TGTGCCACCAGTGATGCCCTGGGCCGGGAGACCCAGTACTTC. Translating it yields CATSDALGRETQYF.

This clonotype was observed many times. The gene calls are TRBV5-6 and TRBJ2-2; TRBD1 matches 7 bases. The junction had 12 bases not matched to a gene; V was cut back by 2 bases and J by 2 bases. The CDR3 contains 18 residues. CDR1 and CDR2 from the germline V gene are SGHDT and YYEEEE. DNA of the CDR3: TGTGCCAGCAGCTTAAAAAAAATGACAGGGAAAAACACCGGGGAGCTGTTTTTT. It yields the protein CASSLKKMTGKNTGELFF.

The rearrangement links TRBV29-1 to TRBJ2-3; D remains unclear. V was shortened by 6 bases and J by 1 base, with 5 bases between the two germline ends. Germline V gene data show CDR1 as SQVTM and CDR2 as ANQGSEA. CDR3 length equals 11 residues. Written as DNA, the CDR3 is TGCAGCGTAAAACGCACAGATACGCAGTATTTT. This gives the protein CSVKRTDTQYF.

The CDR3 DNA reads as TGTGCCTCCGGGGAGGGGGCGAACTATGGCTACACCTTC. Translated, it gives CASGEGANYGYTF. The gene calls are TRBV12-3 or TRBV12-4 and TRBJ1-2; 7 bases align to TRBD1. The J segment lost 2 bases and the V segment lost 11 bases, leaving 8 bases of the junction unmatched. This CDR3 is 13 amino acids long.

V usage is TRBV25-1 and J usage is TRBJ1-1; D is uncertain. The CDR3 consists of 14 residues. V lost 2 bases, J lost 8 bases, and 15 bases lay in between. CDR1 is MGHDK, CDR2 SYGVNS, per germline. CDR3 DNA: TGTGCCAGCAGTGAAGGGGTCGGGTGGGCAGAAGCTTTCTTT. This translates into CASSEGVGWAEAFF.

The chain uses TRBV6-5 and TRBJ1-2; no firm D call. The CDR3 is made up of 13 amino acids. V lost 6 bases and J lost 7, with 15 bases in between. In germline, CDR1 is MNHEY, CDR2 SVGAGI. The CDR3 reads CASRLGGSAGYTF. The CDR3 coding sequence is TGTGCCAGCAGACTCGGCGGGTCCGCTGGCTACACCTTC.

The chain employs TRBV4-2 and TRBJ2-1; the match to TRBD2 covers 9 bases. J was trimmed by 9 bases and V by 0 bases; bases with no gene match: 9. This CDR3 region has 16 residues. The germline gives CDR1 LGHNA, CDR2 YNFKEQ. The CDR3 sequence is CASSQDLASGKGEQFF. CDR3 DNA: TGTGCCAGCAGCCAAGATTTGGCTAGCGGGAAGGGTGAGCAGTTCTTC.

The V and J genes are TRBV7-9 and TRBJ1-2, with unresolved D. V lost 7 bases, J lost 4 bases, and 13 bases lay in between. This CDR3 is 13 amino acids long. CDR1 and CDR2 from the germline V gene are SEHNR and FQNEAQ (reference sequence). CDR3 sequence (DNA): TGTGCCAGCACCCTGGAGCTACGCTATGGCTACACCTTC. Its protein product is CASTLELRYGYTF.

The chain has TRBV13 and TRBJ2-4; D may be TRBD1 (6 bases). This CDR3 is 16 amino acids long. Germline lookup yields CDR1 PRHDT and CDR2 FYEKMQ (reference sequence). Between the trimmed V and J ends, which lost 3 bases and 3 bases, there was a span of 15 bases. In nucleotides, the CDR3 is TGTGCCAGCAGCTTGGTAGGGGGTTTGGACAAAAACATTCAGTACTTC. The encoded protein is CASSLVGGLDKNIQYF. Full variable domain (remainder filled in from reference TRBV13 and TRBJ2-4): AAGVIQSPRHLIKEKRETATLKCYPIPRHDTVYWYQQGPGQDPQFLISFYEKMQSDKGSIPDRFSAQQFSDYHSELNMSSLELGDSALYFCASSLVGGLDKNIQYFGAGTRLSVL.

The genes are TRBV7-8 and TRBJ1-5; D possibly corresponds to TRBD1 (6 bases). This CDR3 has 16 amino acids. From germline, CDR1 is SGHVS and CDR2 FQNEAQ. V lost 1 base and J 2 bases, leaving 12 bases between the germline ends. The CDR3 DNA reads as TGTGCCAGCAGCTTAGGGGCAGGGGAGGGCAATCAGCCCCAGCATTTT. Encoded protein: CASSLGAGEGNQPQHF.

The genes are TRBV20-1 and TRBJ2-3; D unclear. This CDR3 has 11 residues. V lost 6 bases and J lost 1, with 5 bases in between. Germline loops: CDR1 DFQATT, CDR2 SNEGSKA (reference sequence). CDR3 nucleotide sequence: TGCAGTGCCGACGGCACAGATACGCAGTATTTT. Residues: CSADGTDTQYF.